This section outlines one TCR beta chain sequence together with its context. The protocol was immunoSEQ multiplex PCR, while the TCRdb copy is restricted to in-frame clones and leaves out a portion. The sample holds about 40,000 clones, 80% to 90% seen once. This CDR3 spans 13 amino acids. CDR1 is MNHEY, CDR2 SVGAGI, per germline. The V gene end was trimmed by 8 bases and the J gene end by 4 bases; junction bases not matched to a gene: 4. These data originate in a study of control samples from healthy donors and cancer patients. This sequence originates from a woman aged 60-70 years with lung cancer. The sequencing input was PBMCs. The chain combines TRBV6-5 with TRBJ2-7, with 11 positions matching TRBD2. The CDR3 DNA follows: TGTGCCAGCCGACTAGCGGGAATTTACGAGCAGTACTTC. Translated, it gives CASRLAGIYEQYF.